This T cell receptor (beta chain) was captured by sequencing in a study of T cell responses to AZD1222 COVID-19 vaccine. Overall study results and limits: Repertoires were collected only later (after the peak T cell response had occurred).

Repertoires were generated with immunoSEQ multiplex PCR, while TCRdb's copy carries only in-frame clones and drops some. The table records 87,000 or so clones, roughly 91% of them present only once. V lost 5 bases, J lost 3 bases, and 17 bases lay in between. Germline loops: CDR1 PRHDT, CDR2 FYEKMQ (reference sequence). The CDR3 has 15 amino acids. For this clone: The antigen is undetermined.

V usage is TRBV13 and J usage is TRBJ2-7; perhaps D is TRBD1 or TRBD2 (7 bases each). Sequenced material: peripheral blood, taken on day 0 of AZD1222 vaccination. The clonotype comes from an adult in good health. DNA of the CDR3: TGTGCCAGCAGCCACCCGACAGGGAGGGTCTACGAGCAGTACTTC. Protein product: CASSHPTGRVYEQYF. Based on the CDR3 plus reference TRBV13 and TRBJ2-7, the full variable domain is AAGVIQSPRHLIKEKRETATLKCYPIPRHDTVYWYQQGPGQDPQFLISFYEKMQSDKGSIPDRFSAQQFSDYHSELNMSSLELGDSALYFCASSHPTGRVYEQYFGPGTRLTVT.